This T cell receptor beta chain was identified during a study of graft-versus-host responses after intestinal transplantation. Study overall: All of the recipients had induction that used anti-thymocyte globulin, then tacrolimus and steroids for three to four years.

CDR3 size: 19 residues. Unmatched junction bases numbered 12, after V lost 1 base and J lost 5 bases. In germline, CDR1 is SEHNR, CDR2 FQNEAQ (reference sequence). The assay was immunoSEQ multiplex PCR, and TCRdb's table has in-frame clones only and misses some. There are roughly 18,000 clones in the sample; roughly 94% occur only once, and 0.79% lies in the top ten. The chain joins TRBV7-9 to TRBJ2-1; 12 bases are a match to TRBD2. Material: PBMCs, obtained 23 days after intestinal transplant. The receptor comes from a human patient who received an intestinal transplant, so some T cells may come from the graft donor. In DNA, the CDR3 is TGTGCCAGCAGCTTAGGGCTAGCGGGAGGGACCCACCCCGACAATGAGCAGTTCTTC. Translating it yields CASSLGLAGGTHPDNEQFF.